Included here is one T cell receptor beta chain sequence, with context. The CDR3 has 16 residues. Per germline, CDR1 MNHEY and CDR2 SVGAGI. V lost 0 bases to trimming and J lost 3 bases, with 14 bases between them. This sample was taken from a study of T cell changes during pregnancy in multiple sclerosis. Generated by immunoSEQ multiplex PCR, the TCRdb table keeps only in-frame clones and is missing some. The sample carries more than 90,000 clones, 92% recorded once. The specimen was peripheral blood, collected in the third trimester of pregnancy. This clonotype was sampled from a female donor with multiple sclerosis, enrolled in a pregnancy study. The chain employs TRBV6-5 and TRBJ2-5; D is perhaps TRBD2 (5 bases). CDR3 in amino acids: CASSYSAAVNKETQYF. CDR3 nucleotide sequence: TGTGCCAGCAGTTACTCAGCAGCGGTCAACAAAGAGACCCAGTACTTC.